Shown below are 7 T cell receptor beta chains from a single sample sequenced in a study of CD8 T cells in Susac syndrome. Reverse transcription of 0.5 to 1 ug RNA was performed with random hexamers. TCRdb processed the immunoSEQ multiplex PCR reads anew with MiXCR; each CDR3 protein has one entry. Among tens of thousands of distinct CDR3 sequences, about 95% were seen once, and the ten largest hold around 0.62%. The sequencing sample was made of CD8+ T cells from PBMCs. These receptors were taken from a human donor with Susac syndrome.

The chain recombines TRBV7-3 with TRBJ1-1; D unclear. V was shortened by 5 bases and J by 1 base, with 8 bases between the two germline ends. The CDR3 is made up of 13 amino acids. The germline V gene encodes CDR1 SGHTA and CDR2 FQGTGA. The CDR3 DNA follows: TGTGCCAGCAGCCAGGACGGGAACACTGAAGCTTTCTTT. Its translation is CASSQDGNTEAFF.

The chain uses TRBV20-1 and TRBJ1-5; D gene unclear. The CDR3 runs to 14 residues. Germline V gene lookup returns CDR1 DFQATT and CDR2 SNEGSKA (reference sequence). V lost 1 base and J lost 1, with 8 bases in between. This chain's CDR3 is CSARVPQSNQPQHF. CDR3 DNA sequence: TGCAGTGCTAGAGTCCCCCAGAGCAATCAGCCCCAGCATTTT.

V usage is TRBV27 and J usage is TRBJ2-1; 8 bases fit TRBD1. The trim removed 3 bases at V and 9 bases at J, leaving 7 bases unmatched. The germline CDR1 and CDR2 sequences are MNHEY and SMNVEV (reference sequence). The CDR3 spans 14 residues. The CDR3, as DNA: TGTGCCAGCAGTTTTTGGACAGGGACGGGTGAGCAGTTCTTC. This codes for CASSFWTGTGEQFF.

CDR3 amino acids: CATSRDRRLAGGQDTQYF. The CDR3 DNA follows: TGTGCCACCAGCAGAGATAGGCGACTAGCGGGGGGGCAAGATACGCAGTATTTT. The rearrangement links TRBV15 to TRBJ2-3, with 14 nucleotides matching TRBD2. The CDR3 is made up of 18 amino acids. Germline assignment: CDR1 LNHNV and CDR2 YYDKDF (reference sequence). Trimming cost V 0 bases and J 5 bases; bases outside gene matches: 7.

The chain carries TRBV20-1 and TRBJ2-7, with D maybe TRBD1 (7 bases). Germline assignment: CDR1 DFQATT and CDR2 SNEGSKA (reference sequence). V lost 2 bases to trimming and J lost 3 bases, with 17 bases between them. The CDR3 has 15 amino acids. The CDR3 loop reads CSARSPAGTVYEQYF. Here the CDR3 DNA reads TGCAGTGCTAGATCACCCGCGGGGACAGTCTACGAGCAGTACTTC.

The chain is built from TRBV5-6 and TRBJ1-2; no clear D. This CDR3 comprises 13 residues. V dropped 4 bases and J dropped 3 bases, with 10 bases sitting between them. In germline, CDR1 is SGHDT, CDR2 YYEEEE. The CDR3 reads CASSPAADYGYTF. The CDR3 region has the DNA TGTGCCAGCAGCCCGGCGGCGGACTATGGCTACACCTTC.

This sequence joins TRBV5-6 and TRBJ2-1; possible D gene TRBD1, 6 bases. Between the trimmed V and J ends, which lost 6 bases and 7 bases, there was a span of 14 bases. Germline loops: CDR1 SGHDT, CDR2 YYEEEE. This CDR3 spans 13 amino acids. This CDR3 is CASITERGNEQFF. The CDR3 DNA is TGTGCCAGCATCACCGAGAGGGGGAATGAGCAGTTCTTC.